This T cell receptor (beta chain) was sequenced for a study of PD-L1 blockade in urothelial cancer. Overall study context: Blood analysis was done at 3 weeks (second dose) and 6 weeks after treatment began. Study-wide results and limits: Pretreatment peripheral blood TCR clonality that fell below the median predicted better survival among the patients studied.

The time point denotes: pretreatment peripheral blood. V lost 8 bases, J lost 6 bases, and 20 bases lay in between. This CDR3 is 14 amino acids long. Germline V gene sequence: CDR1 MNHNY, CDR2 SVGAGI (reference sequence). PCRs were each spiked with synthetic TCR analog templates. Here immunoSEQ multiplex PCR was the method, and the copy in TCRdb shows in-frame clones only, minus some. The data show fewer than 100,000 clones, with around 85% seen just once and about 6.9% held by the top ten. In the case of this clone: Its specificity is unknown.

The sample here was PBMCs, taken around atezolizumab (anti-PD-L1) treatment. The clonotype comes from a man in his forties or fifties with urothelial cancer. The V call is TRBV6-6, the J call TRBJ2-7; D not certain. As DNA, the CDR3 is TGTGCCAGCCAAAAGTCAGACACTTTGCGCGAGCAGTACTTC. The encoded protein is CASQKSDTLREQYF.